Given below is one T cell receptor (beta chain) in context. What it recognizes is unknown. This sample is part of a study of Ad26.COV2.S vaccination and SARS-CoV-2 variants. Treatment described: some 19 received Ad26.COV2.S at low or high dose, single or two shots; about five received placebo; per-sample allocation not given. It was on day 63 after the first vaccine or placebo injection that samples were taken. CDR1 and CDR2 from the germline V gene are SNHLY and FYNNEI. Trimming left V 5 bases short and J 1 base short, with 15 bases between. The CDR3 is 16 amino acids. Study-wide findings and caveats: Total responses of T cells may have been underestimated by the analyses of TCR breadth and depth.

TCRdb keeps only in-frame clones here, not all; method: immunoSEQ multiplex PCR. The sample consists of about 320,000 clones, around 84% of them appearing once. Sample: peripheral blood, taken in a trial of Ad26.COV2.S vaccine versus placebo. The chain uses TRBV2 and TRBJ1-5; no reliable D call. The clonotype originates from a person aged 18-60 years who received the Ad26.COV2.S COVID-19 vaccine or a placebo. CDR3 sequence: CASSIGLVGSNQPQHF. CDR3 coding DNA: TGTGCCAGCAGTATCGGGCTAGTGGGAAGCAATCAGCCCCAGCATTTT. Full variable domain (outside the CDR3, taken from reference TRBV2 and TRBJ1-5): EPEVTQTPSHQVTQMGQEVILRCVPISNHLYFYWYRQILGQKVEFLVSFYNNEISEKSEIFDDQFSVERPDGSNFTLKIRSTKLEDSAMYFCASSIGLVGSNQPQHFGDGTRLSIL.